Sequencing of this T cell receptor beta chain was carried out in a study of glioma-infiltrating T cells after dendritic cell vaccination. The study, taken as a whole, reports: Complete blood and tumor specimen sets were limited to few patients.

As regards this clone: Its antigen remains unidentified.

Noted time point: after dendritic cell vaccination, including at tumor progression/relapse. Selection required adequate fresh-frozen tumor tissue plus more than two years' survival data. TCRB CDR3 was amplified from 2 ug genomic DNA or less. Assay: immunoSEQ multiplex PCR; the TCRdb copy retains only in-frame clones and omits some. The sample has roughly 88,000 clones, about 81% seen once. The material sequenced was blood, taken after dendritic cell vaccination. The sequence was collected from a human donor with glioblastoma.

The CDR3 loop is CASITRGNQPQHF. The CDR3 DNA reads TGTGCTAGTATTACAAGGGGAAATCAGCCCCAGCATTTT. This chain uses TRBV6-1 with TRBJ1-5, with a tentative D call TRBD1 (5 bases). Germline assignment: CDR1 MNHNS and CDR2 SASEGT. The CDR3 spans 13 residues.